This T cell receptor beta chain came from a study of shared clonotypes between healthy human individuals. Study overall: Researchers drew samples from a couple of women and a few men aged 18 to 49. General study findings and limits: All-four-donor shared clonotypes had higher generation probabilities than non-shared clonotypes did. Memory subsets generally showed smaller estimated richness than naive subsets did.

As regards this clone: No antigen is known for it.

As defined, naive CD8 cells were CD45RO-negative and positively selected for CCR7, with terminally differentiated effector memory CD45RA+ cells excluded. Trimming at V came to 6 bases and at J to 8 bases, leaving 12 bases not matched to a gene. Germline lookup yields CDR1 SQVTM and CDR2 ANQGSEA. This CDR3 region has 13 residues. TCRdb's table, derived via immunoSEQ multiplex PCR, lists solely in-frame clones and lacks some. The table lists about 800,000 clones, about 97% of them singletons. The chain carries TRBV29-1 and TRBJ1-1, with TRBD1 matching over 7 bases. This TCR derives from a man aged 30-40 years in good health. Sequencing was performed on naive CD8+ T cells sorted from blood. This CDR3 reads CSVLLPTGDEAFF. In DNA, the CDR3 is TGCAGCGTCTTGTTACCAACAGGGGACGAAGCTTTCTTT.